This TCR beta chain was found in a study of ipilimumab plus nivolumab after autologous stem cell transplantation. Study overall: Patients received a median of roughly five ipilimumab and about 8 nivolumab doses.

The method was immunoSEQ multiplex PCR; TCRdb's version includes in-frame clones alone and lacks a portion of them. The sample lists 43,000 or so clones, approximately 90% occurring once. Patients got ipilimumab 1 mg/kg beginning 14 to 28 days post-transplant. Dosing: nivolumab 3 mg/kg IV, weeks 1, 4, 7, 10, then every two weeks to week 26. On this clone: Its antigen remains unknown.

Study-wide results and caveats: TCR repertoire, Treg phenotype and gut microbiota reportedly support more study of this approach.

Trimming removed 5 bases from V and 5 bases from J; junction bases left unmatched: 6. The length of the CDR3 is 14 residues. Looked up from germline, CDR1 is SEHNR and CDR2 is FQNEAQ (reference sequence). This sequence originates from a male donor with multiple myeloma. This specimen was PBMCs, taken in a trial of ipilimumab plus nivolumab as post-transplant consolidation. The chain recombines TRBV7-9 with TRBJ1-5, with 7 nucleotides matching TRBD1. The CDR3 DNA reads TGTGCCAGCAGCCGACAGGGTGCGGATCAGCCCCAGCATTTT. Its translation is CASSRQGADQPQHF.